This section outlines one T cell receptor beta chain sequence together with its context. Its specificity is not known. The entry originates in a study of T-cell reconstitution after alpha-beta-depleted transplantation in children. Study results and caveats: Reported findings indicate that, about two months after transplant, alpha-beta T cells came from several hundred expanded clones, which were derived from non-depleted graft cells.

Using unique molecular identifiers, the investigators prepared the TCRbeta library. TCRdb reprocessed the PCR reads via MiXCR and lists one record per CDR3 protein. The data contain around 800,000 distinct CDR3 sequences, 15% to 20% of them singletons. The source material was PBMCs, mostly from graft donor cells, sampled 360 days after TCRalphabeta/CD19-depleted stem cell transplant. This TCR was recovered from a male patient aged 10 to 17 who had a stem cell transplant for acute lymphoblastic leukemia, so the T cells may come from the graft donor.

The CDR3 spells CASSILRRRIQEAFF. In DNA form, the CDR3 reads TGTGCCAGTAGTATACTGCGTCGGCGTATCCAGGAAGCTTTCTTT. The chain employs TRBV19 and TRBJ1-1; no clear D gene. With 2 bases removed from V and 8 bases from J, the gap between germline ends came to 18 bases. From germline, CDR1 is LNHDA and CDR2 SQIVND (reference sequence). This CDR3 contains 15 residues.